This is a list of T cell receptor beta chains from one sample in a study of cytomegalovirus exposure and HLA in healthy donors. Assay used: immunoSEQ multiplex PCR; TCRdb lists only in-frame clones, some missing. The sample yields 150,000 to 200,000 clones, roughly four fifths seen once. Input material: PBMCs. Every receptor here comes from a man in his fifties in good health and CMV-seropositive. CDR3s include the opening cysteine and the closing phenylalanine or tryptophan. D genes are given only for firm matches. The size field is filled for only some rows; it gives once, few, many or a size class.

v_gene	d_gene	abundance	j_gene	CDR3aa	CDR3nt
TRBV29-1	.	.	TRBJ2-1	CSEKDSHNEQFF	TGCAGCGAAAAGGACAGCCACAATGAGCAGTTCTTC
TRBV9	.	once	TRBJ1-2	CASSAPLGGPYGYTF	TGTGCCAGCAGCGCCCCTTTGGGAGGCCCCTATGGCTACACCTTC
TRBV9	.	.	TRBJ2-7	CASSVEEGPEQYF	TGTGCCAGCAGCGTAGAGGAGGGCCCCGAGCAGTACTTC
TRBV27	.	.	TRBJ1-1	CARSLPGQGTEAFF	TGTGCCAGAAGTTTGCCGGGGCAGGGGACTGAAGCTTTCTTT
TRBV19	TRBD2	.	TRBJ2-2	CASSRTSGMVEELFF	TGTGCCAGTAGTAGGACTAGCGGGATGGTCGAGGAGCTGTTTTTT
TRBV5-1	TRBD1	once	TRBJ2-1	CASSLGSRGLGDNEQFF	TGCGCCAGCAGCTTGGGGTCCAGGGGGCTGGGGGATAATGAGCAGTTCTTC
TRBV30	.	.	TRBJ2-7	CAWSGDSLSYEQYF	TGTGCCTGGAGTGGCGACAGCCTGAGCTACGAGCAGTACTTC
TRBV7-9	TRBD1	once	TRBJ1-2	CASSAGGRYGYTF	TGTGCCAGCAGCGCAGGGGGCCGCTATGGCTACACCTTC
TRBV12-2	.	.	TRBJ2-7	CASRPAQGVDF	TGTGCAAGTCGCCCAGCCCAGGGGGTGGACTTC
TRBV27	.	.	TRBJ2-7	CASSLAGEEQYF	TGTGCCAGCAGTTTAGCCGGGGAGGAGCAGTACTTC
TRBV10-1	.	.	TRBJ2-1	CASSEGKGRGFIEQFF	TGCGCCAGCAGTGAAGGGAAGGGAAGAGGGTTCATTGAGCAGTTCTTC
TRBV13	TRBD2	.	TRBJ2-2	CASSAPGLAGGPYTGELFF	TGTGCCAGCAGCGCTCCCGGACTAGCGGGAGGGCCATACACCGGGGAGCTGTTTTTT
TRBV5-6	TRBD2	.	TRBJ2-7	CASAGGRGYEQYF	TGTGCCAGCGCGGGGGGAAGGGGCTACGAGCAGTACTTC
TRBV9	TRBD2	.	TRBJ2-3	CASSVESAGGSDTQYF	TGTGCCAGCAGCGTAGAGTCGGCGGGGGGGTCAGATACGCAGTATTTT
TRBV27	.	.	TRBJ2-7	CASSHSTGASYEQYF	TGTGCCAGCAGCCACTCCACAGGAGCCTCCTACGAGCAGTACTTC
TRBV7-8	TRBD1	.	TRBJ1-1	CASSLAGPGGGAFF	TGTGCCAGCAGCTTAGCGGGGCCAGGGGGAGGAGCTTTCTTT
TRBV27	.	.	TRBJ2-1	CASSLIVQGNEQFF	TGTGCCAGCAGTTTAATAGTACAGGGCAATGAGCAGTTCTTC
TRBV6-1	TRBD1	.	TRBJ2-7	CASSITGTGSYEQYF	TGTGCCAGCAGTATAACCGGGACAGGTTCCTACGAGCAGTACTTC
TRBV5-6	.	.	TRBJ1-4	CASSPRSGINEKLFF	TGTGCCAGCAGCCCACGGTCGGGTATTAATGAAAAACTGTTTTTT
TRBV10-1	.	.	TRBJ2-2	CASPHPTGGNTGELFF	TGCGCCAGCCCCCACCCGACAGGTGGGAACACCGGGGAGCTGTTTTTT
TRBV18	TRBD2	.	TRBJ2-7	CASSPSGGDSYEQYF	TGTGCCAGCTCACCCAGCGGGGGGGACTCCTACGAGCAGTACTTC
TRBV14	.	.	TRBJ2-7	CASSFARASYYEQYF	TGTGCCAGCAGCTTCGCCCGAGCGAGTTACTACGAGCAGTACTTC
TRBV5-6	TRBD1	.	TRBJ2-7	CASSYGVGGQGWYEQYF	TGTGCCAGCAGCTACGGGGTAGGGGGACAGGGATGGTACGAGCAGTACTTC
TRBV9	.	.	TRBJ2-7	CASSVEAGRIYEQYF	TGTGCCAGCAGCGTAGAGGCAGGGAGGATCTACGAGCAGTACTTC
TRBV6-5	.	.	TRBJ2-3	CASRPSQGTQYF	TGTGCCAGCAGGCCATCACAGGGTACGCAGTATTTT
TRBV19	TRBD1	.	TRBJ1-2	CASKDEDRGPYGYTF	TGTGCCAGTAAAGATGAGGACAGGGGGCCCTATGGCTACACCTTC
TRBV7-8	.	.	TRBJ1-1	CASSLDLGTNTEAFF	TGTGCCAGCAGCTTAGATTTGGGGACAAACACTGAAGCTTTCTTT
TRBV18	TRBD1	.	TRBJ1-2	CASSPGQGSHYGYTF	TGTGCCAGCTCTCCTGGACAGGGGAGTCACTATGGCTACACCTTC
TRBV15	.	.	TRBJ2-2	CATSRGGLVTGELFF	TGTGCCACCAGCAGAGGGGGGCTAGTCACCGGGGAGCTGTTTTTT
TRBV4-1	.	.	TRBJ2-7	CASSQHPLSESSSEQYF	TGCGCCAGCAGCCAACACCCCCTTAGCGAGAGTAGCTCCGAGCAGTACTTC
TRBV7-9	TRBD1	.	TRBJ2-7	CSGGQGSYEQYF	TGTTCCGGCGGACAGGGATCCTACGAGCAGTACTTC
TRBV10-3	.	.	TRBJ2-7	CAISQGDPYEQYF	TGTGCCATCAGTCAGGGTGACCCCTACGAGCAGTACTTC
TRBV9	TRBD2	.	TRBJ2-1	CASSPLTSGSSNEQFF	TGTGCCAGCAGCCCTTTGACTAGCGGGAGTAGCAATGAGCAGTTCTTC
TRBV5-1	TRBD1	.	TRBJ2-2	CASSPLTGDTGELFF	TGCGCCAGCAGCCCTCTCACAGGGGACACCGGGGAGCTGTTTTTT
TRBV18	.	.	TRBJ1-1	CASSLSGAPGLAEAFF	TGTGCCAGCTCACTCTCCGGAGCACCGGGGTTGGCTGAAGCTTTCTTT
TRBV7-9	TRBD2	.	TRBJ2-3	CSSSLRERGLLDTQYF	TGTTCCAGCAGCCTCAGAGAGCGGGGCCTCCTAGATACGCAGTATTTT
TRBV5-1	.	.	TRBJ2-1	CASSLYLGSYNEQFF	TGCGCCAGCAGCCTCTACCTAGGGAGCTACAATGAGCAGTTCTTC
TRBV5-8	TRBD1	.	TRBJ2-5	CASSSGTGGGETQYF	TGTGCCAGCAGCTCCGGGACAGGGGGCGGAGAGACCCAGTACTTC
TRBV9	TRBD2	.	TRBJ2-2	CASSERLADLNTGELFF	TGTGCCAGCAGCGAAAGACTAGCGGACCTGAACACCGGGGAGCTGTTTTTT
TRBV7-9	.	.	TRBJ1-2	CASSYQGGNYGYTF	TGTGCCAGCAGCTACCAGGGAGGCAACTATGGCTACACCTTC
TRBV14	.	.	TRBJ1-6	CASSQMGGDPGSPLHF	TGTGCCAGCAGCCAGATGGGGGGGGACCCTGGGTCACCCCTCCACTTT
TRBV5-1	TRBD1	.	TRBJ2-7	CASSLGGLQGVLEQYF	TGCGCCAGCAGCTTGGGAGGCTTACAGGGGGTACTCGAGCAGTACTTC
TRBV28	TRBD2	.	TRBJ2-1	CASSLLSGGAYNEQFF	TGTGCCAGCAGTCTCCTTAGCGGGGGGGCTTACAATGAGCAGTTCTTC
TRBV20-1	.	.	TRBJ1-1	CSARGLTEAFF	TGCAGTGCTAGAGGGCTCACTGAAGCTTTCTTT
TRBV30	TRBD1	.	TRBJ1-5	CAWSQDRINQPQHF	TGTGCCTGGAGTCAGGACAGGATCAATCAGCCCCAGCATTTT
TRBV2	TRBD1	few	TRBJ1-2	CASKDRESDGYTF	TGTGCCAGCAAAGACAGGGAATCAGATGGCTACACCTTC
TRBV14	TRBD1	.	TRBJ1-2	CATGQGVNYGYTF	TGTGCGACAGGGCAGGGAGTTAACTATGGCTACACCTTC
TRBV5-4	TRBD2	.	TRBJ2-5	CASSFSGSRSETQYF	TGTGCCAGCAGCTTTAGCGGGAGCAGGAGTGAGACCCAGTACTTC
TRBV11-2	.	.	TRBJ1-1	CASSLGEGSHTEAFF	TGTGCCAGCAGCTTAGGGGAGGGATCTCACACTGAAGCTTTCTTT
TRBV7-2	.	few	TRBJ2-3	CASSLGSLDTQYF	TGTGCCAGCAGCTTGGGCTCTTTAGATACGCAGTATTTT
TRBV7-9	.	.	TRBJ2-2	CASSVLAVLGTGELFF	TGTGCCAGCAGCGTATTAGCGGTCCTCGGCACCGGGGAGCTGTTTTTT
TRBV5-5	.	few	TRBJ2-5	CASSPPAGTQETQYF	TGTGCCAGCAGCCCACCCGCCGGGACTCAAGAGACCCAGTACTTC
TRBV9	.	.	TRBJ2-5	CASSVGFGRENWETQYF	TGTGCCAGCAGCGTTGGGTTCGGTCGGGAGAATTGGGAGACCCAGTACTTC